One sample yielded the 27 T cell receptor beta chains listed below, sequenced in a study of T cells after yellow fever vaccination. TCRdb recomputed calls from the 5' RACE reads with MiXCR, one row per CDR3 protein. The data contain approximately 330,000 distinct CDR3 sequences, about an eighth of them singletons. The specimen was CD4+ T cells sorted from PBMCs, collected 15 days after the yellow fever booster vaccination. These receptors all come from a man between 18 and 35 years old who received the YFV17D yellow fever vaccine.

The chain links TRBV4-2 to TRBJ2-3; tentatively, D is TRBD1 or TRBD2 (5 bases each). CDR3 length: 16 residues. V was trimmed by 8 bases and J by 6 bases, leaving 24 bases between them. Germline V gene lookup returns CDR1 LGHNA and CDR2 YNFKEQ. CDR3 nucleotide sequence: TGTGCCAGCGCTAAGCGCAACGGGGCCGAGAGGGATACGCAGTATTTT. It yields the protein CASAKRNGAERDTQYF.

The gene calls are TRBV18 and TRBJ2-5; D is unclear. Trimming stripped 0 bases from V and 5 bases from J, with 7 bases between. Germline V gene data show CDR1 as KGHSH and CDR2 as LQKENI. The CDR3 length is 13 residues. The chain's CDR3 is CASSPPSEETQYF. In nucleotides, the CDR3 is TGTGCCAGCTCACCACCGTCGGAGGAGACCCAGTACTTC.

Regarding this clonotype: At one of its ends the junction is not consistent with the germline gene, which may arise from a read error. The chain combines TRBV29-1 with TRBJ2-5, with D tentatively TRBD2 (5 bases). CDR3 size: 14 residues. Germline V gene lookup returns CDR1 SQVTM and CDR2 ANQGSEA. The CDR3 nucleotides are TGCAGCGTCGAAGGTCCGAGCGGCCAAGAGACCCAGTACTTC. Its translation is CSVEGPSGQETQYF.

V usage is TRBV20-1 and J usage is TRBJ2-5; D gene ambiguous. The length of the CDR3 is 14 residues. Germline V lookup: CDR1 DFQATT, CDR2 SNEGSKA (reference sequence). V dropped 6 bases and J dropped 1 base, with 15 bases sitting between them. The CDR3 sequence: CSAYTLPTQETQYF. CDR3 bases: TGCAGTGCCTATACTTTGCCTACCCAAGAGACCCAGTACTTC.

In its sample, this clonotype was seen many times. The gene calls are TRBV29-1 and TRBJ2-3, with D tentatively TRBD2 (6 bases). V was trimmed by 4 bases and J by 6 bases, leaving 11 bases between them. CDR1 is SQVTM and CDR2 is ANQGSEA in the germline V gene. The CDR3 sequence is 12 residues long. The DNA for the CDR3 is TGCAGCGTTGGGGTGAGCGGGGATACGCAGTATTTT. The encoded protein is CSVGVSGDTQYF.

This clonotype showed up just a few times. The gene calls are TRBV6-2 or TRBV6-3 and TRBJ1-2; 7 bases align to TRBD1. The CDR3 consists of 12 residues. CDR1 and CDR2 from the germline V gene are MNHEY and SVGEGT. Losses at the gene ends were 8 bases for V and 3 bases for J; bases not matched to a gene: 3. The CDR3 sequence is CASGTVYYGYTF. The DNA of the CDR3 is TGTGCCAGCGGGACAGTCTACTATGGCTACACCTTC.

The table lists this clonotype with a few counts. The chain joins TRBV11-2 to TRBJ2-7, with TRBD1 matching 9 bases. V trimming: 5 bases; J trimming: 5 bases; junction bases outside the gene matches: 4. This CDR3 contains 13 residues. Germline V lookup: CDR1 SGHAT, CDR2 FQNNGV. CDR3 nucleotide sequence: TGTGCCAGCAGCCGGGACAGGGAAAACGAGCAGTACGTC. Its protein is CASSRDRENEQYV.

This clonotype was observed a handful of times. The rearrangement uses TRBV20-1 and TRBJ1-2; 8 positions match TRBD1. Looked up from germline, CDR1 is DFQATT and CDR2 is SNEGSKA (reference sequence). Unmatched junction bases numbered 11, after V lost 7 bases and J lost 4 bases. The CDR3 runs 14 residues. CDR3 in DNA: TGCAGTGTTATTAAGCAGGGGGCGGGCTATGGCTACACCTTC. The encoded protein is CSVIKQGAGYGYTF.

This clonotype occurred a few times. The genes are TRBV10-3 and TRBJ2-5; D possibly matches TRBD1 or TRBD2 (5 bases each). V was trimmed by 6 bases and J by 4 bases, leaving 18 bases between them. Germline lookup yields CDR1 ENHRY and CDR2 SYGVKD. CDR3 length equals 15 residues. DNA of the CDR3: TGTGCCATCAGCCCAACTCCTACGAGGGGAGAGACCCAGTACTTC. Translated, it gives CAISPTPTRGETQYF.

The CDR3 DNA follows: TGTGCCATCAGTGAGGGATCCCGCTTAGGGCCCCTCCACTTT. Translation gives CAISEGSRLGPLHF. The rearrangement links TRBV10-3 to TRBJ1-6; D unclear. Per germline, CDR1 ENHRY and CDR2 SYGVKD. The germline V and J ends were trimmed by 2 bases and 13 bases, with 15 bases remaining between them. The CDR3 is made up of 14 amino acids.

This chain connects TRBV18 to TRBJ2-1, with TRBD2 matching 8 bases. Germline assignment: CDR1 KGHSH and CDR2 LQKENI. J lost 9 bases, V lost 2 bases, and 9 bases had no gene match. This CDR3 spans 15 amino acids. CDR3 protein: CASSPSGGAAAEQFF. The CDR3, as DNA: TGTGCCAGCTCACCATCCGGGGGGGCGGCGGCTGAGCAGTTCTTC.

V usage is TRBV7-6 and J usage is TRBJ2-6, with D possibly called TRBD1 or TRBD2 (6 bases each). Germline values: CDR1 SGHVS, CDR2 FNYEAQ. The CDR3 is made up of 19 amino acids. V was shortened by 4 bases and J by 0 bases, with 19 bases between the two germline ends. The CDR3 protein is CASSSETRDTSSGANVLTF. CDR3 DNA sequence: TGTGCCAGCAGCTCCGAAACGCGGGACACAAGCTCTGGGGCCAACGTCCTGACTTTC.

This clonotype occurred many times. This chain connects TRBV12-3 or TRBV12-4 to TRBJ2-7; tentative D call: TRBD2 (5 bases). Trimming pared 2 bases from V and 2 bases from J, leaving 10 bases between. The CDR3 covers 14 residues. In DNA form, the CDR3 reads TGTGCCAGCAGTTTACAGCGGCCAGCCTACGAGCAGTACTTC. It yields the protein CASSLQRPAYEQYF.

This clonotype was seen only a few times. The rearrangement joins TRBV18 to TRBJ1-4; 9 bases align to TRBD1. Germline CDR1 is KGHSH and CDR2 is LQKENI. V gave up 3 bases and J gave up 3 bases; unmatched junction bases: 8. The CDR3 totals 17 residues. The CDR3, as DNA: TGTGCCAGCTCACCGATGCTCCGGGACAGGGCTAATGAAAAACTGTTTTTT. It translates to CASSPMLRDRANEKLFF.

The CDR3 loop reads CSARTGYNQPQHF. The CDR3 region has the DNA TGCAGTGCGCGGACAGGGTACAATCAGCCCCAGCATTTT. The chain links TRBV20-1 to TRBJ1-5; TRBD1 matches 8 bases. The CDR3 spans 13 residues. Looked up from germline, CDR1 is DFQATT and CDR2 is SNEGSKA (reference sequence). The junction had 4 bases not matched to a gene; V was cut back by 6 bases and J by 3 bases.

This clonotype was seen only a few times. V usage is TRBV4-2 and J usage is TRBJ2-5; TRBD2 aligns across 7 bases. The CDR3 extends over 15 amino acids. V gave up 1 base and J gave up 4 bases; unmatched junction bases: 6. Germline CDR1 reads LGHNA; CDR2 reads YNFKEQ. The CDR3 region is CASSQGLGGTETQYF. The CDR3 region has the DNA TGTGCCAGCAGCCAAGGGCTGGGGGGGACAGAGACCCAGTACTTC.

The chain employs TRBV6-2 or TRBV6-3 and TRBJ2-1, with TRBD2 identical over 9 bases. The J segment lost 8 bases and the V segment lost 0 bases, leaving 8 bases of the junction unmatched. CDR3 length: 16 residues. From germline, CDR1 is MNHEY and CDR2 SVGEGT. The CDR3 loop is CASSYSGAGGRHEQFF. CDR3 nucleotide sequence: TGTGCCAGCAGTTACTCAGGAGCGGGGGGCAGGCATGAGCAGTTCTTC.

The rearrangement links TRBV27 to TRBJ2-5, with D possibly being TRBD1 or TRBD2 (5 bases each). Germline V gene lookup returns CDR1 MNHEY and CDR2 SMNVEV (reference sequence). Between the trimmed V and J ends, which lost 3 bases and 5 bases, there was a span of 13 bases. This CDR3 has 14 residues. CDR3: CASSFGASGETQYF. In nucleotides, the CDR3 is TGTGCCAGCAGTTTCGGGGCCTCCGGGGAGACCCAGTACTTC.

This clonotype turned up a few times. The CDR3 sequence: CASSSRRLAGGRVSSTDTQYF. In nucleotides, the CDR3 is TGTGCCAGCAGCTCACGTAGACTAGCGGGGGGGCGGGTTTCCAGCACAGATACGCAGTATTTT. This chain connects TRBV7-2 to TRBJ2-3, with 14 bases identical to TRBD2. The CDR3 runs 21 residues. V lost 4 bases, J lost 0 bases, and 15 bases stayed unmatched. Germline CDR1 reads SGHTA; CDR2 reads FQGNSA. The variable domain in full, with the rest retrieved from reference TRBV7-2 and TRBJ2-3, is GAGVSQSPSNKVTEKGKDVELRCDPISGHTALYWYRQSLGQGLEFLIYFQGNSAPDKSGLPSDRFSAERTGGSVSTLTIQRTQQEDSAVYLCASSSRRLAGGRVSSTDTQYFGPGTRLTVL.

CDR3 region: CASSLDGTRYYEQYF. The CDR3 region has the DNA TGTGCCAGCAGCTTAGACGGGACAAGGTACTACGAGCAGTACTTC. The chain employs TRBV7-6 and TRBJ2-7; tentatively, D is TRBD1 (6 bases). The CDR3 loop spans 15 amino acids. V dropped 1 base and J dropped 3 bases, with 13 bases sitting between them. CDR1 and CDR2 from the germline V gene are SGHVS and FNYEAQ.

This clonotype has just a few counts. This chain connects TRBV4-3 to TRBJ1-3; D gene ambiguous. Germline V CDR1 and CDR2: LGHNA, YSLEER. Trimming shortened V by 6 bases and J by 0 bases, and 12 bases separated the two germline ends. The CDR3 totals 15 residues. Here the CDR3 reads CASSRAGSSGNTIYF. The DNA for the CDR3 is TGCGCCAGCAGTAGAGCGGGCAGCTCTGGAAACACCATATATTTT.

This clonotype was observed many times. The chain is built from TRBV6-1 and TRBJ2-5, with a possible D match to TRBD1 (5 bases). The CDR3 totals 14 residues. CDR1 is MNHNS and CDR2 is SASEGT in the germline V gene. V was shortened by 6 bases and J by 1 base, with 12 bases between the two germline ends. CDR3 in DNA: TGTGCCAGCAGCGCCCGACAGTCCCAAGAGACCCAGTACTTC. This codes for CASSARQSQETQYF.

This clonotype occurred many times. The CDR3 nucleotides read TGTGCCAGCACTTGGGGTGTGGGCGTTGCAACGCAGTATTTT. Its translation is CASTWGVGVATQYF. The chain employs TRBV27 and TRBJ2-3; no clear D gene. The CDR3 loop spans 14 amino acids. Trimming cost V 7 bases and J 9 bases, with 20 bases left between them. Per germline, CDR1 MNHEY and CDR2 SMNVEV (reference sequence).

This clonotype occurred a few times. The rearrangement links TRBV20-1 to TRBJ2-2, with 8 positions matching TRBD2. Germline V lookup: CDR1 DFQATT, CDR2 SNEGSKA (reference sequence). V lost 0 bases and J lost 2; bases outside the gene matches: 5. The length of the CDR3 is 16 residues. In DNA, the CDR3 is TGCAGTGCTAGAGATCCTCTAGCGGGTAACACCGGGGAGCTGTTTTTT. Translating it yields CSARDPLAGNTGELFF.

This clonotype was detected a few times. Written as DNA, the CDR3 is TGTGCCAGCAGCTCGAATACCTACAATGAGCAGTTCTTC. This sequence encodes CASSSNTYNEQFF. The chain joins TRBV7-2 to TRBJ2-1; D gene uncertain. V was shortened by 4 bases and J by 2 bases, with 6 bases between the two germline ends. CDR3 length equals 13 residues. Germline V CDR1 and CDR2: SGHTA, FQGNSA.

The chain joins TRBV12-3 or TRBV12-4 to TRBJ1-6; unclear D gene. There are 13 residues in the CDR3. V was trimmed by 6 bases and J by 14 bases, leaving 17 bases between them. Written as DNA, the CDR3 is TGTGCCAGCAGCCTAGCGGACGGGTTGGCCCTCCACTTT. Translation gives CASSLADGLALHF.

The chain links TRBV24-1 to TRBJ2-3, with 10 bases identical to TRBD2. The germline gives CDR1 KGHDR, CDR2 SFDVKD. CDR3 length equals 19 residues. V dropped 0 bases and J dropped 4; count of bases not matched to a gene: 12. CDR3 loop: CATSDLSEFQRGGSDTQYF. DNA of the CDR3: TGTGCCACCAGTGATTTGTCGGAGTTTCAGCGGGGGGGATCAGATACGCAGTATTTT.